This T cell receptor beta chain was retrieved from a study of human T cells and chemical hapten exposure. Study in general: A 2 cm by 2 cm inner upper arm patch received 2% DPC for sensitization.

TCRdb passed the RACE reads through MiXCR, listing each CDR3 protein once. The table lists 150,000 to 200,000 distinct CDR3 sequences, roughly a quarter of them singletons. Time point here: patch test 3, about 24 weeks after DPC sensitization. The treatment: therapeutic diphenylcyclopropenone sensitization with weekly scalp DPC. V dropped 1 base and J dropped 5; count of bases not matched to a gene: 11. Germline assignment: CDR1 SGHAT and CDR2 FQNNGV. The CDR3 totals 17 residues. Here the sequenced sample was whole blood, taken in connection with sensitization to the hapten diphenylcyclopropenone (DPC). The chain has TRBV11-2 and TRBJ2-5, with 9 nucleotides matching TRBD1. The source of this sequence is a woman in her late teens or twenties with alopecia areata. Some clones in this sample may be carry-over from other donors' samples. As DNA, the CDR3 is TGTGCCAGCAGCTTAGGCGGGACAGGGAAATTGTGGGAGACCCAGTACTTC. It codes for CASSLGGTGKLWETQYF.